This T cell receptor (beta chain) was sequenced for a study of blood T cell repertoires in COVID-19. Background on the study: Samples taken during acute and convalescent COVID-19 were collected in the United States, Italy and Spain. The analysed material was cDNA or gDNA that came from T cells, B-cell-depleted T cells, or PBMCs.

There are 15 residues in the CDR3. With 5 bases removed from V and 1 base from J, the gap between germline ends came to 11 bases. Germline CDR1 SEHNR, CDR2 FQNEAQ (reference sequence). Original processing notes: Amplifying reference gene primers gave estimates of nucleated cell counts. The data were produced by immunoSEQ multiplex PCR, yet TCRdb's version contains in-frame clones alone and is incomplete. V and J calls and clone size follow that table, whereas D and trimming were derived from the DNA. Altogether 180,000 or so clones are present, 85% to 90% being singletons, with the ten largest covering roughly 0.95%.

The receptor comes from a man between 18 and 35 years old with acute or convalescent COVID-19. Sample: peripheral blood. The rearrangement links TRBV7-9 to TRBJ1-4; no reliable D call. The CDR3 bases are TGTGCCAGCAGCCTCGACATTGAAACTAATGAAAAACTGTTTTTT. Translated: CASSLDIETNEKLFF. Using reference TRBV7-9 and TRBJ1-4 for the parts outside the CDR3, the full variable domain is DTGVSQNPRHKITKRGQNVTFRCDPISEHNRLYWYRQTLGQGPEFLTYFQNEAQLEKSRLLSDRFSAERPKGSFSTLEIQRTEQGDSAMYLCASSLDIETNEKLFFGSGTQLSVL.